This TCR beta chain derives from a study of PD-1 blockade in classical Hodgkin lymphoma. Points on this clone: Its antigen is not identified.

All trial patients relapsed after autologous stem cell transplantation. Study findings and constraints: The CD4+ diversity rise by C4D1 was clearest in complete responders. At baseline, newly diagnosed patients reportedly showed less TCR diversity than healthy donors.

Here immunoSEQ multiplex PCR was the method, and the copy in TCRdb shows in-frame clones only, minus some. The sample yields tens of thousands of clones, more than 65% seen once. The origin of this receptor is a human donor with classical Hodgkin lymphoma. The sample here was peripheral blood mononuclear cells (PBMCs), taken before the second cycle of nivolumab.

The CDR3 nucleotides read TGTGCCAGTAGGCGCCCGACAGGTTCGCACACTGAAGCTTTCTTT. Protein: CASRRPTGSHTEAFF. The chain combines TRBV19 with TRBJ1-1; possible D gene TRBD1, 6 bases. The V end was cut by 6 bases, the J end by 3 bases, with 17 bases between. The CDR3 contains 15 residues. The germline V gene encodes CDR1 LNHDA and CDR2 SQIVND (reference sequence).